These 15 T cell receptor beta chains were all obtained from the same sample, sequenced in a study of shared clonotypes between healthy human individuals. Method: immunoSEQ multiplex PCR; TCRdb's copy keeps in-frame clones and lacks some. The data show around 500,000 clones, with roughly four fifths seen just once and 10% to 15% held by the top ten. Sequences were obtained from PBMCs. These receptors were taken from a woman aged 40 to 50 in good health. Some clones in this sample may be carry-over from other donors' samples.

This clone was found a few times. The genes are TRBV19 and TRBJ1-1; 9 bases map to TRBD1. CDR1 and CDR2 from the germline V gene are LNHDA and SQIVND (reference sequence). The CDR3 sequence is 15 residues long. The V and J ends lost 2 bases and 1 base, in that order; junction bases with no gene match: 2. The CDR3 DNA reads TGTGCCAGTAGTATATGGGGACAGGGGAACACTGAAGCTTTCTTT. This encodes CASSIWGQGNTEAFF.

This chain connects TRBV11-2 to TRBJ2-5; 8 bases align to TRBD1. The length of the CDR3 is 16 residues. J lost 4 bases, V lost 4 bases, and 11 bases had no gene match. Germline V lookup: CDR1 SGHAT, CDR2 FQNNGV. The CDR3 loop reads CASSSGTGLHRETQYF. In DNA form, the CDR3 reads TGTGCCAGCAGCTCGGGGACAGGCCTTCATAGAGAGACCCAGTACTTC.

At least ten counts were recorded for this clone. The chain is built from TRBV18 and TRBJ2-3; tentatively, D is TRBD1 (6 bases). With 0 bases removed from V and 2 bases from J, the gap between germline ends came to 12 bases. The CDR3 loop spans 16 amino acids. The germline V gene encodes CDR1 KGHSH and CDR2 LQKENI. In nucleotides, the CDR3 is TGTGCCAGCTCACCACCGGGCAGGGGCCACACAGATACGCAGTATTTT. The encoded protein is CASSPPGRGHTDTQYF.

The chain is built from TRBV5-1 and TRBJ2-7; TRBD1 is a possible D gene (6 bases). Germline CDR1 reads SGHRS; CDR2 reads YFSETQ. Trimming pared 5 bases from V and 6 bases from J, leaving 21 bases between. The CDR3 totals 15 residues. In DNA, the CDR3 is TGCGCCAGCAGTAGGGACAACAACCCTGGGGCCGAGCAGTACTTC. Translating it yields CASSRDNNPGAEQYF.

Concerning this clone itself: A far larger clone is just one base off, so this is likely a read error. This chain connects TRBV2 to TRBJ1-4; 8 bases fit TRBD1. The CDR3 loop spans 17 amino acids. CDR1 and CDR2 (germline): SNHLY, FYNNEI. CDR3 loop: CASSDAAGGIVGEKLLF. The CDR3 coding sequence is TGTGCCAGCAGTGACGCGGCAGGGGGCATAGTGGGTGAAAAACTGCTTTTT.

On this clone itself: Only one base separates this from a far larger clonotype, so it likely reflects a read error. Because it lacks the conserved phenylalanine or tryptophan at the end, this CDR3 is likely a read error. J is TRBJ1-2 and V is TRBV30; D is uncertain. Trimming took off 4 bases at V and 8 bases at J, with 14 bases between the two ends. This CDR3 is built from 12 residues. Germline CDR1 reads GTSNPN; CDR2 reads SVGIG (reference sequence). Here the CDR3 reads CAWTMDGGGYTL. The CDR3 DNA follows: TGTGCCTGGACCATGGACGGCGGAGGCTACACCCTC.

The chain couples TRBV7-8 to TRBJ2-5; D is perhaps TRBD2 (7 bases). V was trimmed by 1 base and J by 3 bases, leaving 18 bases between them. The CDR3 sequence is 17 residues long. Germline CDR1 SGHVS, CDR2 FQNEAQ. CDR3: CASSLEGLGGAEETQYF. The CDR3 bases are TGTGCCAGCAGCTTAGAGGGCCTTGGGGGGGCAGAAGAGACCCAGTACTTC.

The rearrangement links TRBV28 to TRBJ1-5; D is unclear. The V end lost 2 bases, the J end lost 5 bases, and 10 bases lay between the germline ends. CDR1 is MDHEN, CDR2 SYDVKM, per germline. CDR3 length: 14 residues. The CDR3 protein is CASSLRGSDQPQHF. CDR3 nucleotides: TGTGCCAGCAGTTTACGGGGTTCGGATCAGCCCCAGCATTTT.

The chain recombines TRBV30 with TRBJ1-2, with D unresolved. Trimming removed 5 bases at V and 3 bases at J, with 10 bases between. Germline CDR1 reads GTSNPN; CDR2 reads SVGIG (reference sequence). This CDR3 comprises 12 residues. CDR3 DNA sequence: TGTGCCTGGGGAGGAGACTACTATGGCTACACCTTC. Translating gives CAWGGDYYGYTF.

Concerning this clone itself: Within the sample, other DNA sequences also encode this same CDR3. This chain's CDR3 is CASSLSGGLGETQYF. CDR3 coding DNA: TGTGCCAGCAGTTTATCTGGCGGATTGGGGGAGACCCAGTACTTC. This sequence joins TRBV27 and TRBJ2-5; D is unclear. The CDR3 length is 15 residues. CDR1 MNHEY and CDR2 SMNVEV come from the germline V gene (reference sequence). V lost 0 bases and J 5 bases, leaving 13 bases between the germline ends.

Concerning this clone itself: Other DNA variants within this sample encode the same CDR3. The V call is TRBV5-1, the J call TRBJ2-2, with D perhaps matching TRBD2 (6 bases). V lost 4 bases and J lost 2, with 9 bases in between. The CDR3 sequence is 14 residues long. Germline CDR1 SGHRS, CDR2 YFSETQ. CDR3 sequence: CASSRGGNTGELFF. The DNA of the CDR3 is TGCGCCAGCAGCAGGGGAGGTAACACCGGGGAGCTGTTTTTT.

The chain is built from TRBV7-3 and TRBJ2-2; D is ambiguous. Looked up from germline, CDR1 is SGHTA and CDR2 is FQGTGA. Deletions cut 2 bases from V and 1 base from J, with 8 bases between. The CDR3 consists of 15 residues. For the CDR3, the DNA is TGTGCCAGCAGCTTACGTCTAGGGAACACCGGGGAGCTGTTTTTT. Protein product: CASSLRLGNTGELFF.

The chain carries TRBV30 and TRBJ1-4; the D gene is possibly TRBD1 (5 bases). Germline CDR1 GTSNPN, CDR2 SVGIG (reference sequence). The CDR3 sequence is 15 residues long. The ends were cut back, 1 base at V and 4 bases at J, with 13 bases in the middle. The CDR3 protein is CAWSGGRFHNEKLFF. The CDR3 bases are TGTGCCTGGAGTGGGGGGAGGTTCCATAATGAAAAACTGTTTTTT. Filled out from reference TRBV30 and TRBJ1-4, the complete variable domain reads SQTIHQWPATLVQPVGSPLSLECTVEGTSNPNLYWYRQAAGRGLQLLFYSVGIGQISSEVPQNLSASRPQDRQFILSSKKLLLSDSGFYLCAWSGGRFHNEKLFFGSGTQLSVL.

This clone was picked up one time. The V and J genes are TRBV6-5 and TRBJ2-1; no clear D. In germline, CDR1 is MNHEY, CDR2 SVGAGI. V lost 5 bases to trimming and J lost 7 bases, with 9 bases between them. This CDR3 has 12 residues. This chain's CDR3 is CASSTPRNEQFF. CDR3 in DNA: TGTGCCAGCAGTACCCCTAGGAATGAGCAGTTCTTC.

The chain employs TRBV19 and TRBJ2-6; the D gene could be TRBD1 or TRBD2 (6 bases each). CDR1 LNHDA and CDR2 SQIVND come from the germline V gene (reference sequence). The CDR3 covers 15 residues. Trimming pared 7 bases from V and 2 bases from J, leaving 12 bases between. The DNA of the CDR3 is TGTGCCAGTACCCCAAGGGGGGCTGGGGCCAACGTCCTGACTTTC. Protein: CASTPRGAGANVLTF. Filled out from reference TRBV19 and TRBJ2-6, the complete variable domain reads DGGITQSPKYLFRKEGQNVTLSCEQNLNHDAMYWYRQDPGQGLRLIYYSQIVNDFQKGDIAEGYSVSREKKESFPLTVTSAQKNPTAFYLCASTPRGAGANVLTFGAGSRLTVL.